The 10 T cell receptor beta chains below all came from one sample that was sequenced in a study of cytomegalovirus exposure and HLA in healthy donors. Primers for the PCR totalled 60 Vbeta and 13 Jbeta. Using immunoSEQ multiplex PCR, the repertoire was profiled, and TCRdb retains in-frame clones only, with some absent. The table has around 150,000 clones, around 79% seen once. Source material: PBMCs. Receptor source: a man aged 35-49 years in good health and CMV-seronegative.

The rearrangement uses TRBV5-6 and TRBJ1-2; D unclear. Germline V CDR1 and CDR2: SGHDT, YYEEEE. The CDR3 is 14 residues long. Trimming removed 1 base at V and 3 bases at J, with 10 bases between. Here the CDR3 reads CASSLWTDDYGYTF. Here the CDR3 DNA reads TGTGCCAGCAGCTTGTGGACTGACGACTATGGCTACACCTTC.

J is TRBJ2-5 and V is TRBV5-1, with 11 positions matching TRBD1. This CDR3 spans 15 amino acids. The V gene's germline CDR1 is SGHRS and CDR2 YFSETQ. V dropped 0 bases and J dropped 4; count of bases not matched to a gene: 2. CDR3 amino acids: CASSLGTGGRETQYF. Written as DNA, the CDR3 is TGCGCCAGCAGCTTGGGGACAGGGGGCCGAGAGACCCAGTACTTC.

V and J are TRBV19 and TRBJ2-5, with 11 bases that match TRBD2. Germline V gene data show CDR1 as LNHDA and CDR2 as SQIVND (reference sequence). This CDR3 spans 13 amino acids. After removal of 8 bases from V and 4 bases from J, the junction contained 3 bases not matched to a gene. In DNA, the CDR3 is TGTGCCAGTTCCCTAGCGGGAGGAGAGACCCAGTACTTC. It translates to CASSLAGGETQYF.

The chain joins TRBV7-9 to TRBJ1-2, with D possibly matching TRBD1 (6 bases). This CDR3 contains 17 residues. Looked up from germline, CDR1 is SEHNR and CDR2 is FQNEAQ (reference sequence). Trimming removed 4 bases at V and 5 bases at J, with 23 bases between. CDR3 amino acids: CASSSASLARTDYGYTF. The CDR3 bases are TGTGCCAGCAGCTCGGCCAGCCTAGCCAGGACAGATTATGGCTACACCTTC. The complete variable domain, with remaining parts taken from reference TRBV7-9 and TRBJ1-2, reads DTGVSQNPRHKITKRGQNVTFRCDPISEHNRLYWYRQTLGQGPEFLTYFQNEAQLEKSRLLSDRFSAERPKGSFSTLEIQRTEQGDSAMYLCASSSASLARTDYGYTFGSGTRLTVV.

The chain has TRBV29-1 and TRBJ2-3; TRBD2 matches 8 bases. With 7 bases clipped from V and 1 base from J, the junction kept 19 bases outside the gene matches. This CDR3 spans 18 amino acids. The germline gives CDR1 SQVTM, CDR2 ANQGSEA. The CDR3 loop reads CSAVGSSGFLSGTDTQYF. The CDR3, as DNA: TGCAGCGCTGTCGGGTCTAGCGGGTTTTTAAGTGGCACAGATACGCAGTATTTT.

This clone has just a few counts. The V and J genes are TRBV9 and TRBJ2-7; 8 bases are a match to TRBD1. The CDR3 extends over 15 amino acids. J lost 4 bases, V lost 0 bases, and 6 bases had no gene match. The germline V gene has CDR1 SGDLS and CDR2 YYNGEE. CDR3 in DNA: TGTGCCAGCAGCGTAGACAACAGGGGGTTTTACGAGCAGTACTTC. This codes for CASSVDNRGFYEQYF. The full variable domain, rest sourced from reference TRBV9 and TRBJ2-7, is DSGVTQTPKHLITATGQRVTLRCSPRSGDLSVYWYQQSLDQGLQFLIQYYNGEERAKGNILERFSAQQFPDLHSELNLSSLELGDSALYFCASSVDNRGFYEQYFGPGTRLTVT.

The gene calls are TRBV28 and TRBJ1-3, with D maybe TRBD1 (5 bases). The CDR3 covers 17 residues. The ends were cut back, 5 bases at V and 4 bases at J, with 21 bases in the middle. Germline CDR1 and CDR2: MDHEN and SYDVKM. CDR3 DNA: TGTGCCAGCAGTCTCTTCAGTGCACAGGATCGGGGAAACACCATATATTTT. Translation: CASSLFSAQDRGNTIYF.

The V gene is TRBV5-1, the J gene TRBJ2-2; TRBD2 agrees at 7 bases. V gave up 2 bases and J gave up 5 bases; unmatched junction bases: 9. Germline lookup yields CDR1 SGHRS and CDR2 YFSETQ. This CDR3 has 16 amino acids. CDR3 DNA sequence: TGCGCCAGCAGCTTCGAAGGTAGCGGGCTTACCGGGGAGCTGTTTTTT. It codes for CASSFEGSGLTGELFF.

This clone was recorded a few times. The gene calls are TRBV7-9 and TRBJ2-3; D perhaps matches TRBD2 (7 bases). The germline V gene has CDR1 SEHNR and CDR2 FQNEAQ (reference sequence). The length of the CDR3 is 16 residues. Trimming removed 5 bases at V and 3 bases at J, with 18 bases between. The CDR3 region is CASSPELAGATDTQYF. For the CDR3, the DNA is TGTGCCAGCAGCCCGGAATTGGCGGGGGCAACAGATACGCAGTATTTT. Using reference TRBV7-9 and TRBJ2-3 for the parts outside the CDR3, the full variable domain is DTGVSQNPRHKITKRGQNVTFRCDPISEHNRLYWYRQTLGQGPEFLTYFQNEAQLEKSRLLSDRFSAERPKGSFSTLEIQRTEQGDSAMYLCASSPELAGATDTQYFGPGTRLTVL.

As for this clone: The sample carries other DNA sequences with the same CDR3. This rearrangement joins TRBV5-1 to TRBJ2-1, with 11 nucleotides matching TRBD2. Germline values: CDR1 SGHRS, CDR2 YFSETQ. The length of the CDR3 is 15 residues. V dropped 4 bases and J dropped 4; count of bases not matched to a gene: 4. CDR3 nucleotides: TGCGCCAGCAGCCCCACTAGCGGGAGTTACAATGAGCAGTTCTTC. Amino acid sequence: CASSPTSGSYNEQFF.